The clone carrying this T cell receptor beta chain came up a few times. No antigen is known for it. Germline V lookup: CDR1 SQVTM, CDR2 ANQGSEA. J lost 7 bases, V lost 0 bases, and 13 bases had no gene match. This CDR3 region has 17 residues. This sample is part of a study of blood T cells in healthy people across ages. Study-wide points: Per million T cells, the diversity of TCR beta decreased roughly linearly as age advanced.

A second PCR of 7 to 11 cycles used a sample-barcoded 5' primer and a J-beta primer mix. TCRdb re-called the 5' RACE reads through MiXCR, storing one row per CDR3 protein. The sample has around 900,000 distinct CDR3 sequences; roughly 51% are singletons. The receptor's source is a woman aged 55-70 years in good health. Sequencing was performed on blood. The chain has TRBV29-1 and TRBJ2-1, with 9 bases matching TRBD2. CDR3 nucleotides: TGCAGCGTTGAAGACCCGATGGGGACTAGCTTGGGTAATGAGCAGTTCTTC. Its translation: CSVEDPMGTSLGNEQFF.